A single sample is the source of the 27 T cell receptor beta chains below, sequenced in a study of blood T cell repertoires in COVID-19 (dated by TCRdb to the early 2020s). Receptor amplification or capture employed the immunoSEQ multiplex PCR assay. The table was pulled from immuneACCESS by TCRdb, which kept in-frame rearrangements only. Such tables lose some clones; where checked, under half of the loss comes from unresolved V genes, and the rest has no known cause. Present in this sample are 100,000 to 150,000 clones, about 94% of which were seen just once. The top ten constitute 2.1% of the sample. Material: peripheral blood. All receptors come from a man in his fifties or sixties with COVID-19, enrolled during active disease.

V and J are TRBV5-6 and TRBJ1-1; D is unresolved. The germline V and J ends were trimmed by 0 bases and 4 bases, with 7 bases remaining between them. CDR3 length: 13 residues. CDR1 SGHDT and CDR2 YYEEEE come from the germline V gene. The CDR3 bases are TGTGCCAGCAGCTTGGGGGGAGGCACTGAAGCTTTCTTT. Amino acid sequence: CASSLGGGTEAFF.

The CDR3 nucleotides are TGTGCCAGCTCACCTATAAGCGGGAATGAGCAGTTCTTC. Protein: CASSPISGNEQFF. The chain uses TRBV18 and TRBJ2-1, with D tentatively TRBD2 (6 bases). Trimming took 3 bases from V and 7 from J, leaving 10 bases between them. The CDR3 is 13 amino acids. Germline V gene lookup returns CDR1 KGHSH and CDR2 LQKENI. The full variable domain, completed using reference TRBV18 and TRBJ2-1, is NAGVMQNPRHLVRRRGQEARLRCSPMKGHSHVYWYRQLPEEGLKFMVYLQKENIIDESGMPKERFSAEFPKEGPSILRIQQVVRGDSAAYFCASSPISGNEQFFGPGTRLTVL.

The J gene is TRBJ1-1, the V gene TRBV5-1, with D hard to call. This CDR3 has 14 amino acids. Looked up from germline, CDR1 is SGHRS and CDR2 is YFSETQ. V shed 1 base and J shed 5 bases, with 12 bases lying between them. CDR3 region: CASSLSGFGTEAFF. The CDR3 nucleotides read TGCGCCAGCAGCTTGTCGGGGTTTGGGACTGAAGCTTTCTTT. The full variable domain, rest sourced from reference TRBV5-1 and TRBJ1-1, is KAGVTQTPRYLIKTRGQQVTLSCSPISGHRSVSWYQQTPGQGLQFLFEYFSETQRNKGNFPGRFSGRQFSNSRSEMNVSTLELGDSALYLCASSLSGFGTEAFFGQGTRLTVV.

This chain uses TRBV21-1 with TRBJ2-7; no DNA check was done on the table's D call, TRBD2. TRBV21-1 is shown as a pseudogene. This CDR3 has 12 amino acids. The CDR3 loop reads CASSPVNYEQYV. CDR3 coding DNA: TGTGCCAGCAGCCCGGTCAACTACGAGCAGTACGTC.

In DNA, the CDR3 is TGTGCCAGCAGTGAAGTCCGCGGTCAGCCCCAGCATTTT. Translating it yields CASSEVRGQPQHF. This rearrangement joins TRBV2 to TRBJ1-5; no clear D. Trimming removed 1 base from V and 6 bases from J, with 7 bases in between. Per germline, CDR1 SNHLY and CDR2 FYNNEI. The CDR3 loop spans 13 amino acids.

The CDR3 spells CASSPGTGQRVAQYF. In DNA form, the CDR3 reads TGTGCCAGCAGTCCAGGGACAGGGCAACGTGTGGCCCAGTACTTC. This chain uses TRBV28 with TRBJ2-5; the match to TRBD1 covers 9 bases. Looked up from germline, CDR1 is MDHEN and CDR2 is SYDVKM. V trimming: 5 bases; J trimming: 9 bases; junction bases outside the gene matches: 13. The CDR3 spans 15 residues.

CDR3 in amino acids: CASSLTGGGSYEQYF. In DNA form, the CDR3 reads TGTGCCAGCAGTTTAACTGGGGGCGGATCCTACGAGCAGTACTTC. V and J are TRBV28 and TRBJ2-7, with a possible D match to TRBD1 (6 bases). Trimming removed 2 bases from V and 1 base from J, with 12 bases in between. This CDR3 has 15 amino acids. Germline assignment: CDR1 MDHEN and CDR2 SYDVKM.

The genes are TRBV19 and TRBJ1-5; the match to TRBD1 covers 9 bases. Per the germline V gene, CDR1 is LNHDA and CDR2 is SQIVND (reference sequence). The CDR3 is made up of 13 amino acids. V shed 4 bases, J shed 8 bases, and the junction held 3 bases outside the gene matches. The CDR3 coding sequence is TGTGCCAGTAGTACACAGGGGGCAGAGCCCCAGCATTTT. It specifies CASSTQGAEPQHF.

This clone was observed once. This chain joins TRBV6-6 and TRBJ2-5; 11 positions match TRBD1. This CDR3 is built from 15 residues. The V segment lost 6 bases and the J segment 1 base; nucleotides outside the gene matches: 4. CDR1 and CDR2 (germline): MNHNY, SVGAGI (reference sequence). CDR3 loop: CASRRGTGGQETQYF. CDR3 DNA: TGTGCCAGCAGGAGAGGGACAGGGGGCCAAGAGACCCAGTACTTC.

The chain is built from TRBV6-1 and TRBJ1-1; 8 bases fit TRBD1. Looked up from germline, CDR1 is MNHNS and CDR2 is SASEGT. The CDR3 covers 16 residues. V lost 1 base, J lost 1 base, and 5 bases stayed unmatched. CDR3 sequence: CASSEGTGWTNTEAFF. The CDR3 DNA follows: TGTGCCAGCAGTGAAGGGACAGGGTGGACGAACACTGAAGCTTTCTTT.

This clone appeared a few times. CDR3 coding DNA: TGCGCCAGCAGTGAGCGGGATTATGAAGAGCAGTACTTC. Protein: CASSERDYEEQYF. The chain couples TRBV10-2 to TRBJ2-7; maybe TRBD2 (5 bases). The ends were cut back, 2 bases at V and 7 bases at J, with 12 bases in the middle. The CDR3 extends over 13 amino acids. Germline V gene lookup returns CDR1 WSHSY and CDR2 SAAADI.

This clone was observed once. DNA of the CDR3: TGTGCCAGCAGTTTATCGTGGGCAGTTTATTCAACTAATGAAAAACTGTTTTTT. This sequence encodes CASSLSWAVYSTNEKLFF. The V and J genes are TRBV27 and TRBJ1-4; D gene ambiguous. The CDR3 length is 18 residues. The V end was cut by 0 bases, the J end by 0 bases, with 14 bases between. Germline CDR1 is MNHEY and CDR2 is SMNVEV (reference sequence).

This rearrangement joins TRBV11-2 to TRBJ2-6; 9 bases are shared with TRBD1. The CDR3 extends over 18 amino acids. In germline, CDR1 is SGHAT, CDR2 FQNNGV. V gave up 4 bases and J gave up 1 base; unmatched junction bases: 8. CDR3 sequence (DNA): TGTGCCAGCAGCTGGGACCGGGACAGGGATTCTGGGGCCAACGTCCTGACTTTC. It yields the protein CASSWDRDRDSGANVLTF. The full variable domain, completed using reference TRBV11-2 and TRBJ2-6, is EAGVAQSPRYKIIEKRQSVAFWCNPISGHATLYWYQQILGQGPKLLIQFQNNGVVDDSQLPKDRFSAERLKGVDSTLKIQPAKLEDSAVYLCASSWDRDRDSGANVLTFGAGSRLTVL.

The genes are TRBV11-2 and TRBJ2-1; TRBD2 matches 8 bases. The CDR3 runs to 14 residues. J was trimmed by 7 bases and V by 2 bases; bases with no gene match: 4. From germline, CDR1 is SGHAT and CDR2 FQNNGV. The CDR3 bases are TGTGCCAGCAGCTTAAGCGGGAGCAGGAATGAGCAGTTCTTC. Translation: CASSLSGSRNEQFF.

This rearrangement joins TRBV19 to TRBJ1-3, with D tentatively TRBD1 (5 bases). The V gene's germline CDR1 is LNHDA and CDR2 SQIVND (reference sequence). Trimming left V 3 bases short and J 4 bases short, with 10 bases between. The CDR3 is 14 residues long. The CDR3: CASSIRDSGNTIYF. DNA of the CDR3: TGTGCCAGTAGTATCCGGGACTCGGGAAACACCATATATTTT. The variable domain in full, completed from reference TRBV19 and TRBJ1-3, reads DGGITQSPKYLFRKEGQNVTLSCEQNLNHDAMYWYRQDPGQGLRLIYYSQIVNDFQKGDIAEGYSVSREKKESFPLTVTSAQKNPTAFYLCASSIRDSGNTIYFGEGSWLTVV.

This sequence joins TRBV11-2 and TRBJ2-7, with D possibly matching TRBD1 (6 bases). Deletions cut 1 base from V and 5 bases from J, with 6 bases between. This CDR3 has 12 amino acids. Germline V gene sequence: CDR1 SGHAT, CDR2 FQNNGV. The CDR3 DNA sequence: TGTGCCAGCAGCTTAGGGGACAACGAGCAGTACTTC. It translates to CASSLGDNEQYF.

The genes are TRBV19 and TRBJ2-2; D uncertain. This CDR3 spans 14 amino acids. V lost 7 bases and J lost 4, with 13 bases in between. Per the germline V gene, CDR1 is LNHDA and CDR2 is SQIVND (reference sequence). CDR3 coding DNA: TGTGCCAGTATCAACCCCCAGTTCACCGGGGAGCTGTTTTTT. It encodes CASINPQFTGELFF.

The chain couples TRBV6-2 or TRBV6-3 to TRBJ2-2, with D perhaps TRBD2 (6 bases). Trimming pared 0 bases from V and 2 bases from J, leaving 16 bases between. The CDR3 extends over 18 amino acids. Germline assignment: CDR1 MNHEY and CDR2 SVGEGT. CDR3 amino acids: CASSYSVRGRINTGELFF. The CDR3 DNA reads as TGTGCCAGCAGTTACTCGGTCCGTGGGAGGATTAACACCGGGGAGCTGTTTTTT.

The chain couples TRBV19 to TRBJ1-4; 8 bases are shared with TRBD1. CDR3 length: 15 residues. From germline, CDR1 is LNHDA and CDR2 SQIVND (reference sequence). Trimming at V came to 1 base and at J to 6 bases, leaving 4 bases not matched to a gene. The CDR3 protein is CASSIVDRVDEKLFF. Here the CDR3 DNA reads TGTGCCAGTAGTATAGTGGACAGGGTTGATGAAAAACTGTTTTTT.

V and J are TRBV20-1 and TRBJ2-5, with 8 bases matching TRBD2. The CDR3 contains 14 residues. Per germline, CDR1 DFQATT and CDR2 SNEGSKA (reference sequence). Trimming removed 3 bases from V and 3 bases from J; junction bases left unmatched: 6. The CDR3 here is CSASSSGSEETQYF. CDR3 in DNA: TGCAGTGCTAGTTCCAGCGGGAGTGAAGAGACCCAGTACTTC.

This rearrangement joins TRBV18 to TRBJ1-1; the match to TRBD1 covers 8 bases. This CDR3 is built from 14 residues. Germline lookup yields CDR1 KGHSH and CDR2 LQKENI. Unmatched junction bases numbered 3, after V lost 3 bases and J lost 3 bases. The CDR3 loop reads CASSPQGADTEAFF. CDR3 DNA sequence: TGTGCCAGCTCACCGCAGGGGGCCGACACTGAAGCTTTCTTT.

The rearrangement joins TRBV21-1 to TRBJ1-1. TRBV21-1 is a recognized pseudogene. This CDR3 is built from 14 residues. The DNA of the CDR3 is TGTGCCAGCATCCCCTCCGGCCCGGGCACTGAAGCTTTCTTT. Amino acid sequence: CASIPSGPGTEAFF.

The genes are TRBV6-5 and TRBJ1-2, with 12 nucleotides matching TRBD1. The germline V gene has CDR1 MNHEY and CDR2 SVGAGI. The junction had 7 bases not matched to a gene; V was cut back by 6 bases and J by 8 bases. The CDR3 is 14 residues long. In DNA, the CDR3 is TGTGCCAGCAGCCGGGGACAGGGGGCGAGAGGCTACACCTTC. Translated: CASSRGQGARGYTF.

This clone was recorded only once. The chain uses TRBV5-1 and TRBJ2-1, with 8 bases aligning to TRBD2. Germline V gene sequence: CDR1 SGHRS, CDR2 YFSETQ. The CDR3 is 14 residues long. V dropped 2 bases and J dropped 7; count of bases not matched to a gene: 5. CDR3: CASSFSGAANEQFF. The CDR3 region has the DNA TGCGCCAGCAGCTTTAGCGGGGCCGCAAATGAGCAGTTCTTC.

The chain carries TRBV5-1 and TRBJ1-4, with 8 nucleotides matching TRBD1. Per germline, CDR1 SGHRS and CDR2 YFSETQ. Trimming removed 0 bases from V and 3 bases from J; junction bases left unmatched: 4. The CDR3 runs 16 residues. Here the CDR3 reads CASSLASGGSNEKLFF. CDR3 nucleotide sequence: TGCGCCAGCAGCTTGGCCTCAGGGGGCTCTAATGAAAAACTGTTTTTT. The variable domain in full, completed from reference TRBV5-1 and TRBJ1-4, reads KAGVTQTPRYLIKTRGQQVTLSCSPISGHRSVSWYQQTPGQGLQFLFEYFSETQRNKGNFPGRFSGRQFSNSRSEMNVSTLELGDSALYLCASSLASGGSNEKLFFGSGTQLSVL.

In DNA, the CDR3 is TGTGCCTGGAGTGGTCGCTACGAGCAGTACTTC. It yields the protein CAWSGRYEQYF. The rearrangement links TRBV30 to TRBJ2-7; D gene ambiguous. In germline, CDR1 is GTSNPN, CDR2 SVGIG (reference sequence). The CDR3 extends over 11 amino acids. V dropped 1 base and J dropped 3 bases, with 4 bases sitting between them.

This sequence joins TRBV5-1 and TRBJ2-1; 9 bases are a match to TRBD2. Germline CDR1 and CDR2: SGHRS and YFSETQ. The CDR3 covers 16 residues. With V trimmed by 1 base and J by 4 bases, 6 bases remained unmatched. CDR3 in DNA: TGCGCCAGCAGCTTGTTTAGCGGGAGCTCATACAATGAGCAGTTCTTC. Translated, it gives CASSLFSGSSYNEQFF. The full variable domain, in which reference TRBV5-1 and TRBJ2-1 provide the parts outside the CDR3, is KAGVTQTPRYLIKTRGQQVTLSCSPISGHRSVSWYQQTPGQGLQFLFEYFSETQRNKGNFPGRFSGRQFSNSRSEMNVSTLELGDSALYLCASSLFSGSSYNEQFFGPGTRLTVL.